The 5 T cell receptor beta chains below all came from one sample that was sequenced in a study of T cells in Graves' hyperthyroidism and ophthalmopathy. The CDR3 regions of TCR beta were amplified from RNA transcripts. The primer set for the first-round RT-PCR of the TCR CDR3 was HTBI. TCRdb processed the multiplex PCR reads anew with MiXCR; each CDR3 protein has one entry. In the table there are nearly 600,000 distinct CDR3 sequences, approximately 15% of which are singletons. Source material: blood. These receptors all come from a woman younger than 35 with Graves' ophthalmopathy.

This clonotype was counted only a few times. The chain employs TRBV4-2 and TRBJ1-4; unclear D gene. V was pared by 0 bases and J by 0 bases, with 5 bases between. Looked up from germline, CDR1 is LGHNA and CDR2 is YNFKEQ. The length of the CDR3 is 15 residues. CDR3 amino acids: CASSQDAATNEKLFF. The CDR3 DNA is TGTGCCAGCAGCCAAGACGCAGCAACTAATGAAAAACTGTTTTTT.

This clonotype was detected ten times or more. J is TRBJ2-5 and V is TRBV7-2, with TRBD2 matching 8 bases. This CDR3 spans 15 amino acids. Germline V gene data show CDR1 as SGHTA and CDR2 as FQGNSA. The V segment lost 3 bases and the J segment 4 bases; nucleotides outside the gene matches: 7. The DNA for the CDR3 is TGTGCCAGCAGCTTGGACGGGAGGGCCGCAGAGACCCAGTACTTC. Encoded protein: CASSLDGRAAETQYF.

CDR3 loop: CSARAGAGGTYNEQFF. CDR3 coding DNA: TGCAGTGCCCGCGCGGGGGCGGGAGGGACCTACAATGAGCAGTTCTTC. The chain carries TRBV20-1 and TRBJ2-1; 9 bases fit TRBD2. This CDR3 spans 16 amino acids. Germline-derived CDR1 and CDR2 are DFQATT and SNEGSKA (reference sequence). J lost 2 bases, V lost 6 bases, and 11 bases had no gene match.

Ten or more counts support this clonotype. V gene TRBV12-3 or TRBV12-4 combines with J gene TRBJ1-1, with TRBD1 identical over 12 bases. Trimming removed 6 bases from V and 5 bases from J; junction bases left unmatched: 4. The CDR3 has 14 amino acids. This chain's CDR3 is CASRGTGGMTEAFF. The CDR3 coding sequence is TGTGCCAGCAGAGGGACAGGGGGCATGACTGAAGCTTTCTTT.

This clonotype occurred many times. Written as DNA, the CDR3 is TGCAGTGCTAGGTCCCCCAAAGCGACCAGCTCCTACAATGAGCAGTTCTTC. It encodes CSARSPKATSSYNEQFF. This chain connects TRBV20-1 to TRBJ2-1; D gene ambiguous. The CDR3 runs 17 residues. The germline CDR1 and CDR2 sequences are DFQATT and SNEGSKA (reference sequence). Between the trimmed V and J ends, which lost 3 bases and 0 bases, there was a span of 18 bases.